The next 32 T cell receptor beta chains were all read from a single sample in a study of early T cells in non-severe SARS-CoV-2 infection. In TCRdb, the 5' RACE reads were re-called with MiXCR into one record per CDR3 protein. This table holds under 25,000 distinct CDR3 sequences, about 4.5% found once. The sequenced sample consisted of whole blood. These receptors came from an adult who was a healthcare worker with PCR-confirmed SARS-CoV-2 infection or an uninfected control (not recorded which).

This clonotype was counted between two and nine times. The V call is TRBV2, the J call TRBJ1-6; unclear D gene. V was trimmed by 7 bases and J by 7 bases, leaving 11 bases between them. Germline V CDR1 and CDR2: SNHLY, FYNNEI. The CDR3 length is 13 residues. CDR3 amino acids: CASTQTANSPLHF. DNA for the CDR3: TGTGCCAGCACACAGACGGCCAATTCACCCCTCCACTTT.

CDR3 sequence (DNA): TGCAGCGTTTACAGGAGCTATGGCTACACCTTC. This gives the protein CSVYRSYGYTF. This chain uses TRBV29-1 with TRBJ1-2; D might be TRBD1 (5 bases). Trimming left V 5 bases short and J 4 bases short, with 8 bases between. Germline lookup yields CDR1 SQVTM and CDR2 ANQGSEA. This CDR3 comprises 11 residues.

Many counts were recorded for this clonotype. The chain recombines TRBV20-1 with TRBJ2-7; 8 bases line up with TRBD1. The trim removed 6 bases at V and 5 bases at J, leaving 15 bases unmatched. CDR3 size: 15 residues. Germline loops: CDR1 DFQATT, CDR2 SNEGSKA (reference sequence). The chain's CDR3 is CSANSMDRDSHEQYF. The CDR3 DNA follows: TGCAGTGCAAACTCCATGGACAGGGACAGCCACGAGCAGTACTTC.

This clonotype was seen at least ten times. The J gene is TRBJ2-2, the V gene TRBV7-3, with TRBD2 as a possible D gene (5 bases). The CDR3 loop spans 13 amino acids. The V gene's germline CDR1 is SGHTA and CDR2 FQGTGA. The V end was cut by 5 bases, the J end by 7 bases, with 11 bases between. CDR3 protein: CASSPDGVGELFF. For the CDR3, the DNA is TGTGCCAGCAGCCCCGACGGGGTCGGGGAGCTGTTTTTT.

By sample fraction, this clonotype is medium-sized. In nucleotides, the CDR3 is TGTGCCAGCAGTACCGAAACGACAGGCCCGGTGGACGAGCAGTACTTC. This sequence encodes CASSTETTGPVDEQYF. The chain employs TRBV27 and TRBJ2-7; TRBD1 might be the D (6 bases). Germline V gene sequence: CDR1 MNHEY, CDR2 SMNVEV (reference sequence). Trimming removed 5 bases at V and 5 bases at J, with 22 bases between. This CDR3 contains 16 residues.

This clonotype was observed at least ten times. The V gene is TRBV2, the J gene TRBJ1-1; 11 positions match TRBD1. Trimming at V came to 5 bases and at J to 3 bases, leaving 2 bases not matched to a gene. The length of the CDR3 is 14 residues. The V gene's germline CDR1 is SNHLY and CDR2 FYNNEI. CDR3 DNA sequence: TGTGCCAGCAGTAAGGGACAGGGGGACACTGAAGCTTTCTTT. As protein: CASSKGQGDTEAFF.

This clonotype was detected a few times. The DNA of the CDR3 is TGTGCCAGCAGCCGATTTACCTACGAGCAGTACTTC. This sequence encodes CASSRFTYEQYF. This chain uses TRBV6-2 or TRBV6-3 with TRBJ2-7; D call uncertain. Germline V gene sequence: CDR1 MNHEY, CDR2 SVGEGT. This CDR3 is 12 amino acids long. Trimming removed 6 bases from V and 2 bases from J, with 8 bases in between.

This clonotype was seen a few times. V usage is TRBV7-9 and J usage is TRBJ2-2, with D possibly TRBD1 on 6 matching bases. CDR1 is SEHNR and CDR2 is FQNEAQ in the germline V gene (reference sequence). CDR3 length: 17 amino acids. V shed 5 bases and J shed 1 base, with 17 bases lying between them. CDR3 nucleotides: TGTGCCAGCAGCAGAGGGGGACCCAGACTGAACACCGGGGAGCTGTTTTTT. Its protein product is CASSRGGPRLNTGELFF.

There are many counts of this clonotype. CDR3 bases: TGTGCCAGCTCACCAGGGACCGGCACTGAAGCTTTCTTT. Protein: CASSPGTGTEAFF. This chain uses TRBV18 with TRBJ1-1; possibly TRBD1 for D (5 bases). Germline V CDR1 and CDR2: KGHSH, LQKENI. The CDR3 loop spans 13 amino acids. V was pared by 2 bases and J by 4 bases, with 8 bases between.

This clonotype was detected many times. The genes are TRBV7-9 and TRBJ1-2; D not certain. The germline CDR1 and CDR2 sequences are SEHNR and FQNEAQ (reference sequence). Trimming cost V 1 base and J 1 base, with 10 bases left between them. The CDR3 sequence is 15 residues long. The CDR3 DNA is TGTGCCAGCAGCTTAGACGCCGGAAATAACTATGGCTACACCTTC. Translated, it gives CASSLDAGNNYGYTF.

This clonotype was seen just once. The chain uses TRBV20-1 and TRBJ2-1, with a possible D match to TRBD1 (6 bases). The CDR3 extends over 12 amino acids. Deletions cut 4 bases from V and 8 bases from J, with 12 bases between. Germline CDR1 is DFQATT and CDR2 is SNEGSKA (reference sequence). CDR3 amino acids: CSATTGFDEQFF. In nucleotides, the CDR3 is TGCAGTGCTACTACAGGGTTCGATGAGCAGTTCTTC.

Many counts were recorded for this clonotype. The V call is TRBV7-6, the J call TRBJ2-7; possibly TRBD2 for D (6 bases). Germline V gene data show CDR1 as SGHVS and CDR2 as FNYEAQ. Trimming took 4 bases from V and 2 from J, leaving 12 bases between them. The CDR3 has 14 residues. The CDR3 bases are TGTGCCAGCAGCTCGGGGGACGTAACCTACGAGCAGTACTTC. Residues: CASSSGDVTYEQYF.

This sequence joins TRBV29-1 and TRBJ2-7; TRBD1 matches at 8 bases. The trim removed 2 bases at V and 0 bases at J, leaving 6 bases unmatched. From germline, CDR1 is SQVTM and CDR2 ANQGSEA. This CDR3 comprises 15 residues. This CDR3 is CSVENDRGGSYEQYF. CDR3 DNA: TGCAGCGTTGAAAACGACAGGGGAGGCTCCTACGAGCAGTACTTC.

This clonotype was seen repeatedly, ten times or more. The CDR3, as DNA: TGTGCCACCAGTGATTTGCGCAATTCGCCAGGGAGAGATACGCAGTATTTT. Amino acids: CATSDLRNSPGRDTQYF. The rearrangement uses TRBV24-1 and TRBJ2-3, with D perhaps given as TRBD1 or TRBD2 (5 bases each). The germline V gene has CDR1 KGHDR and CDR2 SFDVKD. This CDR3 region has 17 residues. The ends were cut back, 0 bases at V and 5 bases at J, with 17 bases in the middle.

The chain links TRBV6-5 to TRBJ2-1; possible D gene TRBD1, 6 bases. V lost 0 bases, J lost 13 bases, and 10 bases lay in between. The germline gives CDR1 MNHEY, CDR2 SVGAGI. The CDR3 is 12 amino acids. As DNA, the CDR3 is TGTGCCAGCAGTTACTCGGGACAAGGTCAGTTCTTC. Amino acid sequence: CASSYSGQGQFF.

This clonotype was detected many times. The gene calls are TRBV14 and TRBJ2-1, with 8 bases matching TRBD1. Germline loops: CDR1 SGHDN, CDR2 FVKESK. The V gene end was trimmed by 1 base and the J gene end by 4 bases; junction bases not matched to a gene: 3. CDR3 size: 15 residues. The CDR3 DNA is TGTGCCAGCAGCCAAGTTTGGACAGGGTACAATGAGCAGTTCTTC. Translated: CASSQVWTGYNEQFF.

This clonotype was observed a handful of times. This chain's CDR3 is CASSLAHSGNTIYF. The CDR3 region has the DNA TGTGCCAGCAGCTTAGCGCACAGTGGAAACACCATATATTTT. V and J are TRBV7-2 and TRBJ1-3; no clear D gene. The CDR3 contains 14 residues. The germline gives CDR1 SGHTA, CDR2 FQGNSA. V was shortened by 0 bases and J by 3 bases, with 6 bases between the two germline ends.

This clonotype showed up many times. V gene TRBV6-5 combines with J gene TRBJ2-7, with TRBD1 as a possible D gene (6 bases). Germline V gene lookup returns CDR1 MNHEY and CDR2 SVGAGI. This CDR3 is built from 16 residues. Trimming removed 0 bases at V and 4 bases at J, with 16 bases between. The CDR3 nucleotides read TGTGCCAGCAGTTACTCTACAGGGACCCGGGGTTACGAGCAGTACTTC. Its protein product is CASSYSTGTRGYEQYF.

This clonotype has more than one count but fewer than ten. This chain connects TRBV7-3 to TRBJ2-4, with D possibly being TRBD1 or TRBD2 (5 bases each). V lost 1 base and J 4 bases, leaving 14 bases between the germline ends. CDR1 is SGHTA and CDR2 is FQGTGA in the germline V gene. The CDR3 runs to 16 residues. The CDR3 region has the DNA TGTGCCAGCAGCTTAAACCCAGGGAGAGATAAAAACATTCAGTACTTC. Protein: CASSLNPGRDKNIQYF.

Ten or more counts support this clonotype. The V gene is TRBV7-2, the J gene TRBJ1-1; tentatively, D is TRBD1 (5 bases). V lost 5 bases, J lost 1 base, and 8 bases lay in between. The CDR3 runs to 13 residues. Germline CDR1 is SGHTA and CDR2 is FQGNSA. As DNA, the CDR3 is TGTGCCAGCAGCCTTCAGGGGAACACTGAAGCTTTCTTT. Translating it yields CASSLQGNTEAFF.

This clonotype was seen ten or more times. This sequence joins TRBV11-1 and TRBJ2-1; 15 positions match TRBD2. Germline loops: CDR1 SGHAT, CDR2 FQDESV (reference sequence). This CDR3 region has 16 residues. The junction had 8 bases not matched to a gene; V was cut back by 7 bases and J by 7 bases. CDR3 coding DNA: TGTGCCAGCACCGACCCGGGACTAGCGGGGGGAAATGAGCAGTTCTTC. It translates to CASTDPGLAGGNEQFF.

This clonotype was recorded a few times. The chain is built from TRBV20-1 and TRBJ2-3, with 7 bases lining up with TRBD2. CDR1 is DFQATT, CDR2 SNEGSKA, per germline (reference sequence). The CDR3 contains 12 residues. Trimming at V came to 5 bases and at J to 6 bases, leaving 5 bases not matched to a gene. The CDR3 spells CSAAVGGDTQYF. The CDR3 DNA is TGCAGTGCTGCCGTGGGGGGGGATACGCAGTATTTT.

Many counts were recorded for this clonotype. V gene TRBV10-1 combines with J gene TRBJ2-3; D gene unclear. V was shortened by 2 bases and J by 2 bases, with 5 bases between the two germline ends. The length of the CDR3 is 13 residues. From germline, CDR1 is WNHNN and CDR2 SYGVQD (reference sequence). The CDR3 is CASSEADTDTQYF. The CDR3 coding sequence is TGCGCCAGCAGTGAGGCAGACACAGATACGCAGTATTTT.

In this sample, this clonotype turned up a few times. This chain connects TRBV7-8 to TRBJ2-7, with TRBD1 matching 8 bases. The CDR3 extends over 13 amino acids. Germline loops: CDR1 SGHVS, CDR2 FQNEAQ. Trimming at V came to 5 bases and at J to 5 bases, leaving 5 bases not matched to a gene. This CDR3 is CASSMTGDHEQYF. As DNA, the CDR3 is TGTGCCAGCAGCATGACAGGGGACCACGAGCAGTACTTC.

This clonotype was counted between two and nine times. The chain has TRBV20-1 and TRBJ2-1; TRBD2 matches at 8 bases. This CDR3 has 12 residues. Germline assignment: CDR1 DFQATT and CDR2 SNEGSKA (reference sequence). V was clipped by 6 bases and J by 7 bases; unmatched bases: 5. The CDR3 DNA reads TGCAGTGCCGGACTAGCTCAAAATGAGCAGTTCTTC. Amino acids: CSAGLAQNEQFF.

There are many counts of this clonotype. V and J are TRBV7-9 and TRBJ2-1; 8 bases are a match to TRBD1. This CDR3 comprises 14 residues. Germline V lookup: CDR1 SEHNR, CDR2 FQNEAQ (reference sequence). The V gene end was trimmed by 2 bases and the J gene end by 8 bases; junction bases not matched to a gene: 5. The CDR3, as DNA: TGTGCCAGCAGCTTAACTCCGGGACAGGATGAGCAGTTCTTC. It specifies CASSLTPGQDEQFF.

This clonotype is medium-sized. CDR3 residues: CASSPQPTVLGTDTQYF. The DNA for the CDR3 is TGTGCCAGCAGTCCTCAACCGACGGTACTGGGCACAGATACGCAGTATTTT. The rearrangement links TRBV12-3 or TRBV12-4 to TRBJ2-3; D is unresolved. V was clipped by 5 bases and J by 1 base, with 19 bases between them. The CDR3 extends over 17 amino acids.

This clonotype was picked up many times. The chain couples TRBV5-1 to TRBJ1-6, with unresolved D. Germline V gives CDR1 SGHRS, CDR2 YFSETQ. With 5 bases removed from V and 14 bases from J, the gap between germline ends came to 20 bases. The CDR3 extends over 14 amino acids. CDR3 loop: CASRDGPMTSALHF. Written as DNA, the CDR3 is TGCGCCAGCAGAGACGGACCCATGACTTCGGCCCTCCACTTT.

This clonotype was detected only a few times. The chain is built from TRBV12-3 or TRBV12-4 and TRBJ2-2; tentative D call: TRBD2 (5 bases). The CDR3 sequence is 16 residues long. Trimming removed 6 bases at V and 4 bases at J, with 18 bases between. The CDR3 reads CASRGDYRGTTGELFF. For the CDR3, the DNA is TGTGCCAGCAGGGGCGACTATCGGGGAACCACCGGGGAGCTGTTTTTT.

This chain connects TRBV10-3 to TRBJ2-7; a possible D gene is TRBD1 (6 bases). The CDR3 contains 13 residues. Trimming stripped 10 bases from V and 5 bases from J, with 18 bases between. The germline CDR1 and CDR2 sequences are ENHRY and SYGVKD. Here the CDR3 reads CATGSRGRDEQYF. CDR3 bases: TGTGCCACGGGGTCCAGGGGTAGGGACGAGCAGTACTTC.

This clonotype showed up just a few times. The rearrangement links TRBV6-6 to TRBJ2-3, with D maybe TRBD1 (6 bases). This CDR3 spans 15 amino acids. Trimming pared 2 bases from V and 4 bases from J, leaving 13 bases between. Per germline, CDR1 MNHNY and CDR2 SVGAGI (reference sequence). The CDR3 loop is CASSYGATGSDTQYF. CDR3 sequence (DNA): TGTGCCAGCAGTTACGGTGCGACAGGATCAGATACGCAGTATTTT.

The genes are TRBV14 and TRBJ2-1, with D perhaps matching TRBD2 (7 bases). The CDR3 is 14 residues long. Trimming stripped 2 bases from V and 9 bases from J, with 14 bases between. Germline V gene lookup returns CDR1 SGHDN and CDR2 FVKESK. The CDR3 reads CASSQLGGAGEQFF. The CDR3 bases are TGTGCCAGCAGCCAACTAGGGGGGGCAGGTGAGCAGTTCTTC.